This T cell receptor beta chain was observed in a study of T-cell reconstitution after alpha-beta-depleted transplantation in children. Preparing the TCRbeta library involved the use of unique molecular identifiers. TCRdb re-called the PCR reads through MiXCR, storing one row per CDR3 protein. The sample has 440,000 or so distinct CDR3 sequences, about a tenth seen once. The CDR3 is made up of 14 amino acids. Germline CDR1 is DFQATT and CDR2 is SNEGSKA (reference sequence). With V trimmed by 4 bases and J by 7 bases, 6 bases remained unmatched. V usage is TRBV20-1 and J usage is TRBJ2-1, with 11 bases identical to TRBD2. The sequence was collected from a human donor who donated a stem cell graft to a child with acute myeloid leukemia. Sequencing was performed on PBMCs from the stem cell graft donor, taken from the stem cell graft. The CDR3 DNA is TGCAGTGCTACTCTAGCGGGAGGTGGTAATGAGCAGTTCTTC. The encoded protein is CSATLAGGGNEQFF.